The T cell receptor (beta chain) described here comes from a study of T cells after yellow fever vaccination. Study findings and constraints: Reappearing after the booster were most of the clones from primary vaccination (roughly 95% CD4, about 87% CD8). The bulk population could contribute abundant contaminating clonotypes to FACS-sorted repertoires.

TCRdb passed the 5' RACE reads through MiXCR, listing each CDR3 protein once. This table holds 300,000 to 450,000 distinct CDR3 sequences, roughly 8% found once. This clonotype was picked up a small number of times. Its matching antigen is unknown. The CDR3 has 15 amino acids. The germline V and J ends were trimmed by 4 bases and 2 bases, with 16 bases remaining between them. Germline values: CDR1 SGHNT, CDR2 YYREEE (reference sequence). The sample was PBMCs, taken roughly 46 days after the first yellow fever vaccination. The chain combines TRBV5-4 with TRBJ2-7; possibly TRBD2 for D (6 bases). The receptor was isolated from a young man who received the YFV17D yellow fever vaccine. The CDR3 DNA reads TGTGCCAGCAGCCTGGACCCGGGAGTTCCCTACGAGCAGTACTTC. This encodes CASSLDPGVPYEQYF.